The rows below give T cell receptor beta chains drawn from one sample of a study of blood T cell repertoires in COVID-19. Sequencing was performed with immunoSEQ multiplex PCR; in TCRdb, only in-frame clones are kept and a portion is missing. Of approximately 290,000 clones listed, 70% to 85% are singletons. Sequences were obtained from peripheral blood. These receptors all come from a human donor with COVID-19, enrolled during active disease. The donor label of this sample is uncertain. The CDR3 runs from the conserved cysteine through the conserved F or W. A D gene is named only where the DNA matches it firmly. Clone size is not always given. Where it is, it says once, few, many or a class for expanded clones.

cdr3_nt cdr3_aa j_call v_call d_call clone_size
TGTGCCAGCAGCCTGGGACAGGGGAATTCACCCCTCCACTTT CASSLGQGNSPLHF TRBJ1-6 TRBV11-3 TRBD1 -
TGTGCCAGCAGCGGAAGCGGGAGGGCCTTAAGGATCACAGATACGCAGTATTTT CASSGSGRALRITDTQYF TRBJ2-3 TRBV7-9 TRBD2 once
TGTGCCAGCTCTTCTAGCGGGAGGTTCTACGAGCAGTACTTC CASSSSGRFYEQYF TRBJ2-7 TRBV19 TRBD2 once
TGTGCCAGTAGTATTCGGCGAGGGCCCTACAATGAGCAGTTCTTC CASSIRRGPYNEQFF TRBJ2-1 TRBV19 - -
TGTGCCAGTAGTATAAGCCCGTATGCCGAGACCCAGTACTTC CASSISPYAETQYF TRBJ2-5 TRBV19 - -
TGCGCCAGCAGCCAAGGGACAGCGAATAATGAAAAACTGTTTTTT CASSQGTANNEKLFF TRBJ1-4 TRBV4-1 - -
TGTGCCAGCAGCCGTGGACTAGCGGGAGGGTACAATGAGCAGTTCTTC CASSRGLAGGYNEQFF TRBJ2-1 TRBV5-4 TRBD2 -
TGTGCCAGCAGCTTAGCGGGAGCTTGGGAGACCCAGTACTTC CASSLAGAWETQYF TRBJ2-5 TRBV7-3 TRBD2 few
TGTGCCAGTAGTCCGACCCTTGGCAGGGCTTCTTGGCAGCCCCAGCATTTT CASSPTLGRASWQPQHF TRBJ1-5 TRBV19 - -
TGTGCCAGTAGGGGTCAGGGGGAACACTATGGCTACACCTTC CASRGQGEHYGYTF TRBJ1-2 TRBV9 TRBD1 few
TGTGCCAGCAGCTTAAGGGGACAGGGGGCGTTTGAGGAGACCCAGTACTTC CASSLRGQGAFEETQYF TRBJ2-5 TRBV7-2 TRBD1 -
TGTGCCAGCAGCGGGACTAGCGGGAGGGCCAATGAGCAGTTCTTC CASSGTSGRANEQFF TRBJ2-1 TRBV9 TRBD2 -
TGTGCCAGCAGTTACCCCACAGGGGGTTCCTACGAGCAGTACTTC CASSYPTGGSYEQYF TRBJ2-7 TRBV6-5 TRBD1 -
TGTGCCAGCAGCGGATCAGGTCAGCAGCCCCAGCATTTT CASSGSGQQPQHF TRBJ1-5 TRBV5-8 - -
TGTGCCAGCAGCTTGGGAACTAGCGGGAGCACAGATACGCAGTATTTT CASSLGTSGSTDTQYF TRBJ2-3 TRBV5-8 TRBD2 -
TGTGCCAGCAGTTTATTACAGGCTAGTTCAGGTGAAAAACTGTTTTTT CASSLLQASSGEKLFF TRBJ1-4 TRBV28 - -
TGTGCCAGCAGCCTTCTGGACAGGAAGAACACCTTC CASSLLDRKNTF TRBJ1-2 TRBV7-6 TRBD1 -
TGTGCCAGCAGCTTGGGACTAGCGGGAGGGCCGGTAGATACGCAGTATTTT CASSLGLAGGPVDTQYF TRBJ2-3 TRBV13 TRBD2 -
TGTGCCAGCAGCGCGACTAGCGGGAGATACAATGAGCAGTTCTTC CASSATSGRYNEQFF TRBJ2-1 TRBV7-2 TRBD2 -
TGTGCCAGCAGCTTAGCGGGGAGGGATGAAAAACTGTTTTTT CASSLAGRDEKLFF TRBJ1-4 TRBV7-9 - -
TGTGCCAGCAATTTCGGACAGGGGTCGGCCTACGAGCAGTACTTC CASNFGQGSAYEQYF TRBJ2-7 TRBV2 TRBD1 -
TGTGCCAGCAGCTTGTCAGGGGGCCCGGATACGCAGTATTTT CASSLSGGPDTQYF TRBJ2-3 TRBV7-2 TRBD1 -
TGTGCCTGGAGTGTAGGGGCAGGAACCTCAACTAATGAAAACCTGTTTTTT CAWSVGAGTSTNENLFF TRBJ1-4 TRBV30 - -
TGTGCCAGCAGCTTGGTTACCGGTGAAGCTTTCTTT CASSLVTGEAFF TRBJ1-1 TRBV5-6 - -
TGCGCCAGCAGCCCAAGGACACTTTCGATCCCATACGAGCAGTACTTC CASSPRTLSIPYEQYF TRBJ2-7 TRBV5-1 - few
TGTGCCAGCAGCTTTGAGAGCGGAAACTACAATGAGCAGTTCTTC CASSFESGNYNEQFF TRBJ2-1 TRBV11-1 - -
TGTGCCAGCAGCGGGAAGGACAGGGGCACTAAAGAGACCCAGTACTTC CASSGKDRGTKETQYF TRBJ2-5 TRBV5-4 TRBD1 -
TGTGCCAGCAGTGGTAGCGGGTTGAGCTCCTACAATGAGCAGTTCTTC CASSGSGLSSYNEQFF TRBJ2-1 TRBV28 TRBD2 -
TGTGCCAGCAGTTCCCCGGGGGGCCCCGCGAACAATGAGCAGTTCTTC CASSSPGGPANNEQFF TRBJ2-1 TRBV28 - -
TGTGCCAGCAGCCCCTTTAGAGTGGGCCCAGATACGCAGTATTTT CASSPFRVGPDTQYF TRBJ2-3 TRBV11-2 - -
TGTGCCAGCAGCCGTACGGATCAGCCCCAGCATTTT CASSRTDQPQHF TRBJ1-5 TRBV28 - -
TGTGCCAGCAGCCTGGACAGAGTCTCACCCCTCCACTTT CASSLDRVSPLHF TRBJ1-6 TRBV27 - -
TGTGCCAGCATTCCCTTCGGACAGGTATGGAATGAGCAGTTCTTC CASIPFGQVWNEQFF TRBJ2-1 TRBV28 TRBD1 -
TGTGCCACCAGCCCCCGGACAACAACTAATGAAAAACTGTTTTTT CATSPRTTTNEKLFF TRBJ1-4 TRBV15 - -
TGTGCCAGCAGTTCAGGACAGGTCTATGGCTACACCTTC CASSSGQVYGYTF TRBJ1-2 TRBV28 TRBD1 -
TGTGCCAGCAGTTTATCCGGGGAGTGGTGGAGCAATCAGCCCCAGCATTTT CASSLSGEWWSNQPQHF TRBJ1-5 TRBV28 - -
TGTGCCAGCAGTCCGGGGGGACAGGGTGGGAGGACTGAAGCTTTCTTT CASSPGGQGGRTEAFF TRBJ1-1 TRBV28 TRBD1 -